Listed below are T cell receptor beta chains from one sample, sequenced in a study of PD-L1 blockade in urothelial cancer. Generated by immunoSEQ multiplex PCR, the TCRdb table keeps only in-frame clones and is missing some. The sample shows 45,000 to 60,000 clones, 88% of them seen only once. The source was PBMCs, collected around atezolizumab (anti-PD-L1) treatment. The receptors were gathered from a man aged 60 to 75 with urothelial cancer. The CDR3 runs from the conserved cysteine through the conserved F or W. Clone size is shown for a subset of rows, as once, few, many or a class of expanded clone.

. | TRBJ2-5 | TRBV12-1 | CASSFKWGQGVGGTQYF
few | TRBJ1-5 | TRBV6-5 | CASSSGALNQPQHF
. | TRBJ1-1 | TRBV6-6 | CASRLGGGGGTEAFF
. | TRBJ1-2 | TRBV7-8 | CASSFEGQAYGYTF
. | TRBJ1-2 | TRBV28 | CASLQGARGYTF
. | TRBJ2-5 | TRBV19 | CASSDRGGAGETQYF
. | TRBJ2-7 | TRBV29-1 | CSVVGRLEQYF
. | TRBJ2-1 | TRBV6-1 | CASRTTERGHNEQFF
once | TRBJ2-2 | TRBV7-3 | CASGTSYTGELFF
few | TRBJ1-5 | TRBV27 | CASRGGGNSNQPQHF
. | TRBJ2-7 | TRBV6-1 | CATVTAGFPYEQYF
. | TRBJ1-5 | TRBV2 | CASSDGYDQPQHF
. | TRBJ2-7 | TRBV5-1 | CASSGGLGNAEQYF
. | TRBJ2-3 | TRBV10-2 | CATTGTSETDTQYF
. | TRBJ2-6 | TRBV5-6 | CASSLSAGGNGANVLTF
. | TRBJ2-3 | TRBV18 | CASSPTPDRDTQYF
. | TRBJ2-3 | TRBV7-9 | CASSLGTGHTDTQYF
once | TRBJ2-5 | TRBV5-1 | CASSLGQADQETQYF
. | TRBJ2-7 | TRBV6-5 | CASSPSQGAREQYF
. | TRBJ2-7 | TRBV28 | CASSSNLRLAGVSYEQYF
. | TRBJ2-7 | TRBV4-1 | CASSLDRDIYEQYF
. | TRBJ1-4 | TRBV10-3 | CAISTGTVNEKLFF
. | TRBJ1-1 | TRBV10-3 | CAISPRGGAEAFF
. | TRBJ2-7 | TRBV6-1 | CASSTDRAPYEQYF
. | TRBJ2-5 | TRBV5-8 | CASSFGGAHETQYF
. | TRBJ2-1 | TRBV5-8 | CASSSYGRDNEQFF
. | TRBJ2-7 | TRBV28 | CASNTGVYEQYF
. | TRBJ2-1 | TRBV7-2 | CASSPVGSGDEQFF
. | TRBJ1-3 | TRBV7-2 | CASSLTGEIGNTIYF
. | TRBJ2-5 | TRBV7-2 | CASSPRGGTGETQYF
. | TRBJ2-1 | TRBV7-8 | CASSLSKTSGIYNEQFF
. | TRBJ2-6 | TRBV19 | CASSTGARSGANVLTF
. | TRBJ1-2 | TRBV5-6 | CASSPGTGGGYGYTF
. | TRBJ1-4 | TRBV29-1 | CSVGQSLNEKLFF
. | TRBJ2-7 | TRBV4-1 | CASSQEVGTGIDEQYF
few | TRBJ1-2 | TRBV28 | CASSPRFDRGRTSYGYTF
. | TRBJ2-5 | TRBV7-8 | CASSLGRRLAGDETQYF
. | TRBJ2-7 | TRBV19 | CASMSRLAGAEQYF
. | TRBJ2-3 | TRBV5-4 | CASGSGGLTDTQYF
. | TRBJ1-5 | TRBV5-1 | CASSLDTGDNQPQHF
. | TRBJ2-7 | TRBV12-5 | CASAPGGSNGQQYF